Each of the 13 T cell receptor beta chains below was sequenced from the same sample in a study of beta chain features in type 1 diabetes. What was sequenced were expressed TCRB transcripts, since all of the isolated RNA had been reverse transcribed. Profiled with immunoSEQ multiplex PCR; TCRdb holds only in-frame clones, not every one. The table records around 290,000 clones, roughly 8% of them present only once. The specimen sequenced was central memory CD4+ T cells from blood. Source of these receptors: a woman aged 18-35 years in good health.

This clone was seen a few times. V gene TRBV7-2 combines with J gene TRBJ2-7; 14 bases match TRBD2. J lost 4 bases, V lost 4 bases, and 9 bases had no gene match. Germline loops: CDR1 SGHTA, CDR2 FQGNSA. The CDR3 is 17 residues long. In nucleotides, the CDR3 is TGTGCCAGCAGCTCCCGACTAGCGGGAGGGCGGGGGTACGAGCAGTACTTC. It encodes CASSSRLAGGRGYEQYF.

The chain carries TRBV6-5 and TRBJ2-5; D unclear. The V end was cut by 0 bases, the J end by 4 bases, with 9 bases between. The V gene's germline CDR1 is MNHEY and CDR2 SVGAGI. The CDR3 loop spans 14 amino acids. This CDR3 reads CASSYSLVSETQYF. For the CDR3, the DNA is TGTGCCAGCAGTTACTCGTTAGTATCAGAGACCCAGTACTTC.

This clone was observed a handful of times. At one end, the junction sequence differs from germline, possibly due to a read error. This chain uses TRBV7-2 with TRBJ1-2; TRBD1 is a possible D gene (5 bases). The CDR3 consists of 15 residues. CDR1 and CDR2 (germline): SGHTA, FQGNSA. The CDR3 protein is CASSLEAGSYYGYTF. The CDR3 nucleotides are TGTGCCAGCAGCTTAGAGGCAGGGAGTTACTACGGCTACACCTTC.

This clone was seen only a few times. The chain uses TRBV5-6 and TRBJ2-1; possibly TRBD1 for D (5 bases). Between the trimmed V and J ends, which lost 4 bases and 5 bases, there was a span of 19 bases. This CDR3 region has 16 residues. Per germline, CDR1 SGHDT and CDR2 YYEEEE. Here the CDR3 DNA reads TGTGCCAGCAGCGACATCAGGGTCTTTGGGGACAATGAGCAGTTCTTC. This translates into CASSDIRVFGDNEQFF.

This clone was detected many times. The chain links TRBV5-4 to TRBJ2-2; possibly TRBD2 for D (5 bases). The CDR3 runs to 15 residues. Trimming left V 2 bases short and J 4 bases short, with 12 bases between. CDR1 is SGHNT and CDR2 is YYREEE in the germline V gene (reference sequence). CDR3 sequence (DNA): TGTGCCAGCAGCTTCTGGGCCCGGGGCACCGGGGAGCTGTTTTTT. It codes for CASSFWARGTGELFF.

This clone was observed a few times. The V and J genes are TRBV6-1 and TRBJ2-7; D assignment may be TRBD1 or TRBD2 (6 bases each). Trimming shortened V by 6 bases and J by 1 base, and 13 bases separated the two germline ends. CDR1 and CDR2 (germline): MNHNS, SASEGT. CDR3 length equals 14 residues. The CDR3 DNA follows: TGTGCCAGCAGGATGGGGGGCCAGTCCTACGAGCAGTACTTC. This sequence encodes CASRMGGQSYEQYF.

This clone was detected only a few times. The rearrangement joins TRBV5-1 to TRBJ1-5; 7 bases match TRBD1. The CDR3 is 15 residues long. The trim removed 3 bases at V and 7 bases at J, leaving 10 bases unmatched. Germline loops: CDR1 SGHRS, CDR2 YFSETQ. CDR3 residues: CASSSSGTEGQPQHF. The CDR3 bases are TGCGCCAGCAGCTCCTCCGGGACAGAAGGCCAGCCCCAGCATTTT.

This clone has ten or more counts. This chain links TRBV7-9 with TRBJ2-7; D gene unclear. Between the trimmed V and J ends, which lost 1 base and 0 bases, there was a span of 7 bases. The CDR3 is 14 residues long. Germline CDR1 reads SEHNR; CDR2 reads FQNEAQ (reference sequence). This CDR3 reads CASSLVRSSYEQYV. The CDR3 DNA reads TGTGCCAGCAGCTTAGTGCGGTCCTCCTACGAGCAGTACGTC.

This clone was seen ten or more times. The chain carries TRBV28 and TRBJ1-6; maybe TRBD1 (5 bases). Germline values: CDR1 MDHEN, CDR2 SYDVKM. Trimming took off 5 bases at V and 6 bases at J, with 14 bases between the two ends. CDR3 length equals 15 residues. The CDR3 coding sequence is TGTGCCAGCAGTCCAGGACACGGGGGTAATTCACCCCTCCACTTT. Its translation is CASSPGHGGNSPLHF.

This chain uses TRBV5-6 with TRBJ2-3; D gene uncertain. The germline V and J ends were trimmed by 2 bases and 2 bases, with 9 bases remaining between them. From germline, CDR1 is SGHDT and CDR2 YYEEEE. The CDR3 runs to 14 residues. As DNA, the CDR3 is TGTGCCAGCAGCTTATATCACTACACAGATACGCAGTATTTT. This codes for CASSLYHYTDTQYF. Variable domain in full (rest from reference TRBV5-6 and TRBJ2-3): DAGVTQSPTHLIKTRGQQVTLRCSPKSGHDTVSWYQQALGQGPQFIFQYYEEEERQRGNFPDRFSGHQFPNYSSELNVNALLLGDSALYLCASSLYHYTDTQYFGPGTRLTVL.

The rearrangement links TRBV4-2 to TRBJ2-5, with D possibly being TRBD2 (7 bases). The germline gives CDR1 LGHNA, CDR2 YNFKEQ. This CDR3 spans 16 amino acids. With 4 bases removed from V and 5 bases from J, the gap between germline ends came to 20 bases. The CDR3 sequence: CASSPGLSAGGETQYF. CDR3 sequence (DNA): TGTGCCAGCAGCCCGGGACTATCGGCCGGGGGCGAGACCCAGTACTTC.

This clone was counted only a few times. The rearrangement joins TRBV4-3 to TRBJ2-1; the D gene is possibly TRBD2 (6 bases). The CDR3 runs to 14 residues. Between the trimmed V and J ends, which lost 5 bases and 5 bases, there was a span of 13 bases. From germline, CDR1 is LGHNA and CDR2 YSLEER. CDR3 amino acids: CASSSSGLHNEQFF. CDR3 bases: TGCGCCAGCAGCTCTTCCGGACTACACAATGAGCAGTTCTTC.

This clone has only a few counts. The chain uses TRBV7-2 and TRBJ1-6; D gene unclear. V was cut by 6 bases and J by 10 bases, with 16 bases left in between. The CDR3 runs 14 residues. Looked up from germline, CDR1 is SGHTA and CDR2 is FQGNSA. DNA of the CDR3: TGTGCCAGCAGGCTGTCGTCCGGGCGCTCACCCCTCCACTTT. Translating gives CASRLSSGRSPLHF.